The 2 T cell receptor beta chains listed next were all sequenced from one sample in a study of blood T cell repertoires in COVID-19. Some clones are missing from TCRdb's copy, which holds only in-frame ones; the method was immunoSEQ multiplex PCR. In the table there are more than 60,000 clones, 84% of which are singletons. The specimen was peripheral blood. These receptors came from a man aged 50-59 years with acute or convalescent COVID-19.

The chain links TRBV4-1 to TRBJ2-5, with 10 nucleotides matching TRBD2. CDR1 MGHRA and CDR2 YSYEKL come from the germline V gene. V was clipped by 5 bases and J by 4 bases; unmatched bases: 4. The CDR3 has 14 amino acids. DNA for the CDR3: TGCGCCAGCAGCTACCTAGCGGGAGTAGAGACCCAGTACTTC. Translation: CASSYLAGVETQYF.

The V gene is TRBV27, the J gene TRBJ2-4; 9 nucleotides match TRBD1. V dropped 5 bases and J dropped 6; count of bases not matched to a gene: 11. Germline CDR1 and CDR2: MNHEY and SMNVEV (reference sequence). The CDR3 loop spans 16 amino acids. CDR3 DNA: TGTGCCAGCAGTCTCTCAACCGGGACAGGGCGAAACATTCAGTACTTC. Amino acid sequence: CASSLSTGTGRNIQYF.